This TCR beta chain stems from a study of CD8 T cells in ankylosing spondylitis. A single record per CDR3 protein comes from TCRdb applying MiXCR to the 5' RACE reads. The data contain nearly 350,000 distinct CDR3 sequences, over 12% of them singletons. Regarding this clonotype: Antigen specificity is unknown.

J was trimmed by 4 bases and V by 4 bases; bases with no gene match: 9. The CDR3 runs to 16 residues. CDR1 is SGHDN, CDR2 FVKESK, per germline. Broader study findings: Disease-linked clones proved CD8+ and comparatively uncommon in peripheral blood. Researchers reportedly found disease-linked clones significantly enriched in matched ankylosing spondylitis synovial fluid. Earlier authors reported some of these motif variants in reactive arthritis synovial fluid and blood.

The chain joins TRBV14 to TRBJ2-3; 9 positions match TRBD1. The sequence came from a male donor with ankylosing spondylitis or in good health (not recorded which). The sequenced sample was blood, either unsorted or a sorted T cell fraction (not recorded which). The chain's CDR3 is CASSRWDRDHSDTQYF. The CDR3 DNA reads TGTGCCAGCAGCCGATGGGACAGGGATCATTCAGATACGCAGTATTTT.